The clone carrying this T cell receptor beta chain has just a few counts. Its antigen is currently unknown. These data come from a study of T-cell memory formation after mild COVID-19. Study-level background: Most TCR clusters belonged to a single donor. Overall study results and limits: Second-wave clones reaching peak frequency on day 37 lacked confirmed SARS-CoV-2 specificity. Cross-reactive memory appears to have joined, as suggested by some responding clones showing up in pre-infection memory.

TCRdb redid the calling of the 5' RACE reads with MiXCR, one entry per CDR3 protein. The sample carries about 150,000 distinct CDR3 sequences, under 30% recorded once. There are 16 residues in the CDR3. Per germline, CDR1 LNHNV and CDR2 YYDKDF (reference sequence). Trimming shortened V by 0 bases and J by 1 base, and 11 bases separated the two germline ends. The TCR was taken from an adult woman who had mild COVID-19 (a few samples of this study predate the infection). Cell type and time point are not known. Input material: PBMCs or a T cell subset sorted from them (not recorded which). This chain joins TRBV15 and TRBJ2-3; D is possibly TRBD2 (6 bases). Here the CDR3 DNA reads TGTGCCACCAGCAGAGAGTCGGGAGAGGGCACAGATACGCAGTATTTT. Translating gives CATSRESGEGTDTQYF.